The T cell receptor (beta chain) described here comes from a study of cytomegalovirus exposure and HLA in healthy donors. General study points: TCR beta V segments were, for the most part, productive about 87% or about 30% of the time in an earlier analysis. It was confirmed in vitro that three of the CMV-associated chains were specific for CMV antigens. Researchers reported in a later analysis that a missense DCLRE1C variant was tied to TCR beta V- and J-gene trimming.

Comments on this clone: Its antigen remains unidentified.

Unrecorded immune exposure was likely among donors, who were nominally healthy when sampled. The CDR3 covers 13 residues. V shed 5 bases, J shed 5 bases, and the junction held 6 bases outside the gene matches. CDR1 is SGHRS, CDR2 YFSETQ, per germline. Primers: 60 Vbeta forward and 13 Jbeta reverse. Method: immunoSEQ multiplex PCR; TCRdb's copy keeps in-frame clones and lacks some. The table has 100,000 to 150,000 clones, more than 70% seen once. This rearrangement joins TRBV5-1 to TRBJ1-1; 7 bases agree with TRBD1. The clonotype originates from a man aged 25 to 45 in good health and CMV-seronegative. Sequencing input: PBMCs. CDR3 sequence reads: CASRQTGETEAFF. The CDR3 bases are TGCGCCAGCAGACAAACAGGGGAAACTGAAGCTTTCTTT.